The source of this TCR beta chain is a study of technical replicates of blood from a handful of donors. With 3 bases removed from V and 10 bases from J, the gap between germline ends came to 12 bases. CDR3 length: 12 amino acids. Germline CDR1 and CDR2: KGHSH and LQKENI. The protocol was immunoSEQ multiplex PCR, while the TCRdb copy is restricted to in-frame clones and leaves out a portion. The table lists 70,000 to 95,000 clones, about 95% of them singletons. The rearrangement joins TRBV18 to TRBJ1-1; D may be TRBD1 (5 bases). The sample was T cells isolated from PBMCs. This receptor was taken from a human donor in good health. Written as DNA, the CDR3 is TGTGCCAGCTCACCGGGACTGAACGGAGCTTTCTTT. Translation: CASSPGLNGAFF.